This TCR beta chain was sequenced during a study of blood T cell repertoires in COVID-19. Clones were read by immunoSEQ multiplex PCR, and TCRdb kept only the in-frame ones, dropping some. Among approximately 210,000 clones, under 90% were seen once, and the ten largest hold over 6%. V lost 5 bases and J lost 0, with 8 bases in between. Germline V gene data show CDR1 as SGHRS and CDR2 as YFSETQ. This CDR3 is built from 14 residues. The rearrangement links TRBV5-1 to TRBJ2-2; D gene unclear. Input material: peripheral blood. The sequence derives from a woman aged 80 or over with COVID-19, enrolled during active disease. The CDR3, as DNA: TGCGCCAGCAGAAGCTTTTCGAACACCGGGGAGCTGTTTTTT. This encodes CASRSFSNTGELFF.